The TCR beta chain under discussion was sequenced for a study of blood T cell repertoires in COVID-19. For the study at large: Sites in the United States, Italy and Spain provided acute and convalescent COVID-19 samples. The cDNA or gDNA used as material had been derived from T cells, B-cell-depleted T cells, or PBMCs.

The data were produced by immunoSEQ multiplex PCR, yet TCRdb's version contains in-frame clones alone and is incomplete. In the table there are 200,000 to 300,000 clones, 88% of which are singletons. Participant reports of clinical history set cohort assignment. This clone occurred once. V gave up 6 bases and J gave up 0 bases; unmatched junction bases: 3. Germline CDR1 reads KGHSH; CDR2 reads LQKENI. The CDR3 is 15 amino acids. The chain uses TRBV18 and TRBJ2-2; TRBD2 matches 8 bases. The sequencing input was PBMCs or T cells enriched from blood (not recorded which). The receptor was isolated from a woman aged 40 to 49 with acute COVID-19. The CDR3 sequence: CASSIAGSNTGELFF. As DNA, the CDR3 is TGTGCCAGCTCTATAGCGGGATCGAACACCGGGGAGCTGTTTTTT. Based on the CDR3 plus reference TRBV18 and TRBJ2-2, the full variable domain is NAGVMQNPRHLVRRRGQEARLRCSPMKGHSHVYWYRQLPEEGLKFMVYLQKENIIDESGMPKERFSAEFPKEGPSILRIQQVVRGDSAAYFCASSIAGSNTGELFFGEGSRLTVL.